This is a list of T cell receptor beta chains from one sample in a study of blood T cell repertoires in COVID-19. The protocol was immunoSEQ multiplex PCR, while the TCRdb copy is restricted to in-frame clones and leaves out a portion. The sample includes approximately 51,000 clones, 85% to 90% of them seen just once. Sequenced sample: peripheral blood. These receptors came from a man aged 40-55 years with active COVID-19. The CDR3 runs from the conserved cysteine through the conserved F or W. D genes are given only for firm matches. The size field is filled for only some rows; it gives once, few, many or a size class.

V	J	size	D	CDR3	DNA
TRBV27	TRBJ2-5	NA	TRBD2	CASSSRGLAGVRPETQYF	TGTGCCAGCAGTTCAAGAGGACTAGCGGGAGTTCGCCCAGAGACCCAGTACTTC
TRBV10-3	TRBJ2-7	NA	NA	CAITQDSSSYEQYF	TGTGCCATCACCCAGGACAGTAGCTCCTACGAGCAGTACTTC
TRBV27	TRBJ1-5	few	NA	CASSLTGNQPQHF	TGTGCCAGCAGCCTGACAGGCAATCAGCCCCAGCATTTT
TRBV6-6	TRBJ1-5	NA	NA	CASVQGGNQPQHF	TGTGCCAGCGTACAAGGAGGCAATCAGCCCCAGCATTTT
TRBV27	TRBJ2-7	once	TRBD2	CASSFRRLAGINYEQYF	TGTGCCAGCAGTTTTCGAAGGCTAGCGGGGATCAACTACGAGCAGTACTTC
TRBV30	TRBJ2-1	NA	TRBD2	CAWSVGTSSYNEQFF	TGTGCCTGGAGTGTGGGGACTAGCTCCTACAATGAGCAGTTCTTC
TRBV7-6	TRBJ2-3	NA	TRBD2	CASSYQAGGADTQYF	TGTGCCAGCAGTTATCAAGCGGGAGGAGCAGATACGCAGTATTTT
TRBV5-4	TRBJ2-1	NA	TRBD2	CASSSRAGEHNEQFF	TGTGCCAGCAGCTCAAGGGCGGGAGAACACAATGAGCAGTTCTTC
TRBV2	TRBJ2-1	NA	TRBD2	CASSRGSGVINNEQFF	TGTGCCAGCAGCCGAGGTAGCGGGGTTATAAACAATGAGCAGTTCTTC
TRBV28	TRBJ1-2	NA	NA	CASISTDRLNYGYTF	TGTGCCAGCATTTCTACCGACAGACTTAACTATGGCTACACCTTC
TRBV11-2	TRBJ1-3	NA	NA	CASSLSGSRNTIYF	TGTGCCAGCAGCTTATCGGGGAGTAGAAACACCATATATTTT
TRBV28	TRBJ1-1	NA	NA	CASRPGEGTEAFF	TGTGCCAGCAGGCCAGGGGAAGGGACTGAAGCTTTCTTT
TRBV5-1	TRBJ1-4	NA	TRBD1	CASSLAGGGDEKLFF	TGCGCCAGCAGCTTGGCAGGGGGCGGCGATGAAAAACTGTTTTTT
TRBV28	TRBJ1-1	NA	TRBD1	CASSLRGQGGGTEAFF	TGTGCCAGCAGTCTTAGGGGGCAGGGTGGAGGCACTGAAGCTTTCTTT
TRBV7-9	TRBJ2-7	NA	TRBD2	CASSSLSGRTYEQYF	TGTGCCAGCAGCTCTCTCAGCGGGAGGACCTACGAGCAGTACTTC
TRBV27	TRBJ2-7	NA	TRBD1	CASSAGTGTHEQYF	TGTGCCAGCAGTGCCGGGACAGGGACCCACGAGCAGTACTTC
TRBV6-6	TRBJ2-7	NA	NA	CASSPRGEDSYEQYF	TGTGCCAGCAGTCCAAGAGGGGAGGACTCCTACGAGCAGTACTTC
TRBV5-4	TRBJ2-2	NA	TRBD2	CASSFLAGPNTGELFF	TGTGCCAGCAGCTTTCTAGCGGGGCCGAACACCGGGGAGCTGTTTTTT
TRBV5-6	TRBJ1-1	NA	NA	CASSFQGYVNTEAFF	TGTGCCAGCAGCTTCCAGGGGTATGTGAACACTGAAGCTTTCTTT
TRBV28	TRBJ2-3	NA	TRBD1	CASSSGDRKTDTQYF	TGTGCCAGCAGTTCCGGGGACAGAAAGACAGATACGCAGTATTTT
TRBV27	TRBJ1-2	NA	NA	CASGGGLRENYGYTF	TGTGCCAGCGGGGGAGGCTTAAGGGAAAACTATGGCTACACCTTC
TRBV30	TRBJ2-1	NA	TRBD2	CAWSSGSSYNEQFF	TGTGCCTGGTCTAGCGGCAGCTCCTACAATGAGCAGTTCTTC
TRBV30	TRBJ2-7	NA	NA	CAWDLKRSTYEQYF	TGTGCCTGGGATTTGAAACGGTCGACCTACGAGCAGTACTTC
TRBV7-9	TRBJ2-7	NA	TRBD2	CASSLFQLAGGEQYF	TGTGCCAGCAGCTTATTTCAACTAGCGGGAGGCGAGCAGTACTTC